This TCR beta chain emerged from a study of cytomegalovirus exposure and HLA in healthy donors. For this clone: What it binds is not known. The same CDR3 is also encoded by other DNA sequences in this sample.

Whereas donors were nominally healthy upon sampling, unrecorded immune exposures were probable. Regarding the study as a whole: A later analysis linked a missense DCLRE1C variant to TCR beta V- and J-gene trimming. A later analysis, which compared TCR beta chains of equal frequency, found the HLA-associated ones more clonally expanded. Most likely, a cluster of highly shared sequence variants arose as a sequencing artifact.

CDR3 length: 12 amino acids. Germline assignment: CDR1 MNHEY and CDR2 SVGAGI. V was cut by 6 bases and J by 2 bases, with 7 bases left in between. PCR primers comprised 60 Vbeta and 13 Jbeta primers. Clones were read by immunoSEQ multiplex PCR, and TCRdb kept only the in-frame ones, dropping some. The sample yields approximately 190,000 clones, around 86% seen once. This clonotype was sampled from a woman aged 45-65 years in good health and CMV-seropositive. Sequencing was done on a sample of PBMCs. The rearrangement links TRBV6-5 to TRBJ2-5; D is undetermined. CDR3 nucleotides: TGTGCCAGCAGGACTGGGCAAGAGACCCAGTACTTC. This gives the protein CASRTGQETQYF.